This paragraph covers one TCR beta chain sequence. This clonotype has ten or more counts. Its cognate antigen has yet to be identified. No base quality information exists; no much larger clone differs at one position. The CDR3 contains 14 residues, cysteine and phenylalanine counted. Of all the DNA, just the CDR3 is kept, 42 bases in frame from base 1. Per the germline V gene (reference sequence), DFQATT is the CDR1 and SNEGSKA is the CDR2. Trimming takes 0 bases from V and 3 bases from J, and the germline ends sit 12 bases apart. The entry originates in a study of CD8 T cells in ankylosing spondylitis (dated 2017 in TCRdb). About the full investigation: To find TCR variants linked to disease, the study profiled T cell receptor beta repertoires in ankylosing spondylitis patients and healthy donors. The full study cohort was made up of 25 to 30 ankylosing spondylitis patients and approximately 100 healthy donors. Peripheral blood samples were taken, and synovial fluid was additionally collected from ankylosing spondylitis patients.

Overall study outcomes, separate from this receptor: The disease-linked clones showed a CD8+ phenotype and occurred at relatively low frequencies in peripheral blood. The disease-linked clones were reported to be significantly enriched in matched synovial fluid samples from ankylosing spondylitis patients. A TCR beta motif made up of several highly homologous amino acid variants appeared to be characteristic of blood from ankylosing spondylitis patients. Some motif variants were previously reported in synovial fluid and blood of reactive arthritis patients, suggesting common disease-initiation mechanisms.

TCRdb lists the instrument as Illumina HiSeq 2500. Quantitative 5'-RACE with molecular barcodes was the method used to prepare the TCR beta libraries. The paper's processing steps were these. Disease-linked TCR variants were identified with a new computational method built on a probabilistic model of VDJ rearrangement. TCRdb passed the public sequencing reads through fastp at Q25 and MiXCR, retaining productive beta sequences. When rows share a CDR3 protein, they turn into one entry using the most common DNA and genes. The V and J calls shown here were made by TCRdb, not taken from the authors' results. The sample includes some 140,000 distinct CDR3 sequences, with about 7% observed a single time. The biggest ten clones account for about an eighth of the sample.

The sequence links TRBV20-1 to TRBJ2-7, with a tentative D gene TRBD2 over 6 matching bases. Sequencing used blood, either unsorted or a sorted T cell fraction (not recorded which). The TCR comes from a female donor with ankylosing spondylitis or in good health (not recorded which). CDR3 protein: CSARDGSRDYEQYF. The nucleotide sequence is TGCAGTGCTAGAGACGGCTCGCGGGACTACGAGCAGTACTTC.